The sequence of this T cell receptor beta chain was determined in a study of CD8 T cells in Susac syndrome. Random hexamers were used to reverse transcribe the RNA input (about 0.5 to 1 ug). TCRdb fed the immunoSEQ multiplex PCR reads into MiXCR, producing one record per CDR3 protein. The data show around 150,000 distinct CDR3 sequences, with around 95% seen just once and approximately 0.11% held by the top ten. This CDR3 region has 15 residues. The V and J ends lost 0 bases and 1 base respectively, with 7 bases between them. Looked up from germline, CDR1 is MNHEY and CDR2 is SMNVEV (reference sequence).

The receptor comes from a human donor with multiple sclerosis. The chain couples TRBV27 to TRBJ1-5, with unresolved D. The sequenced material came from CD4+ T cells from PBMCs. The CDR3 DNA follows: TGTGCCAGCAGTTTATCGGACGGAAGCAATCAGCCCCAGCATTTT. Its translation is CASSLSDGSNQPQHF.